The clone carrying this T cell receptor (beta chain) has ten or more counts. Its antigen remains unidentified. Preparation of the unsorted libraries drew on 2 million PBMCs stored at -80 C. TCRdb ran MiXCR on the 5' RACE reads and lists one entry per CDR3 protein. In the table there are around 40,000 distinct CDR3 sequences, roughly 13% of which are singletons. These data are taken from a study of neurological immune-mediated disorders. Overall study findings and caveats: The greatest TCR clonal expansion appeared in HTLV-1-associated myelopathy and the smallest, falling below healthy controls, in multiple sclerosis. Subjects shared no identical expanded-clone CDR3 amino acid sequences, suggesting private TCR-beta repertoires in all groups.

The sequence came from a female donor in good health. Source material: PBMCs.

The CDR3 reads CASSRRTVTTTNEKLFF. Here the CDR3 DNA reads TGTGCCAGCAGTCGTAGGACAGTTACTACAACTAATGAAAAACTGTTTTTT. V usage is TRBV6-5 and J usage is TRBJ1-4, with D perhaps TRBD1 (6 bases). Trimming took off 5 bases at V and 0 bases at J, with 16 bases between the two ends. The germline V gene encodes CDR1 MNHEY and CDR2 SVGAGI. The CDR3 sequence is 17 residues long.